The 21 T cell receptor beta chains in this list originate from one sample, sequenced in a study of blood T cell repertoires in COVID-19. This table comes from immunoSEQ multiplex PCR, and its TCRdb copy is limited to in-frame clones, with some not included. The sample lists 260,000 or so clones, 83% occurring once. Sequences were obtained from PBMCs or T cells enriched from blood (not recorded which). These receptors came from a woman in her thirties or forties who had been exposed to COVID-19.

This rearrangement joins TRBV7-2 to TRBJ2-7; 7 bases line up with TRBD1. CDR3 length: 16 residues. Germline V gives CDR1 SGHTA, CDR2 FQGNSA. The trim removed 5 bases at V and 2 bases at J, leaving 12 bases unmatched. DNA of the CDR3: TGTGCCAGCAGCCTCTTCGGGACGGGACAGCCCTACGAGCAGTACTTC. As protein: CASSLFGTGQPYEQYF.

This rearrangement joins TRBV6-9 to TRBJ2-7; D call uncertain. The CDR3 consists of 8 residues. V was trimmed by 11 bases and J by 7 bases, leaving 6 bases between them. Germline CDR1 is MNHGY and CDR2 is SVAAGI. In nucleotides, the CDR3 is TGTGCCCTCCGGGAGCAGTACTTC. The encoded protein is CALREQYF.

The chain uses TRBV30 and TRBJ2-3; D remains ambiguous. The CDR3 has 15 residues. Germline CDR1 GTSNPN, CDR2 SVGIG (reference sequence). With 3 bases removed from V and 0 bases from J, the gap between germline ends came to 13 bases. CDR3 in amino acids: CAWSPRGSSTDTQYF. CDR3 DNA sequence: TGTGCCTGGAGCCCAAGAGGATCTAGCACAGATACGCAGTATTTT.

The rearrangement links TRBV11-3 to TRBJ2-1, with 7 bases identical to TRBD1. After removal of 5 bases from V and 7 bases from J, the junction contained 11 bases not matched to a gene. The CDR3 contains 15 residues. CDR1 is SGHNT and CDR2 is YENEEA in the germline V gene. The CDR3 here is CASSLNRDRTNEQFF. CDR3 DNA sequence: TGTGCCAGCAGCCTTAACCGGGACAGAACAAATGAGCAGTTCTTC.

The chain is built from TRBV24-1 and TRBJ1-1; D uncertain. V was shortened by 3 bases and J by 6 bases, with 10 bases between the two germline ends. The V gene's germline CDR1 is KGHDR and CDR2 SFDVKD. The CDR3 runs 13 residues. The CDR3 is CATSDRRGAEAFF. The CDR3 bases are TGTGCCACCAGTGATAGGAGAGGTGCTGAAGCTTTCTTT.

The chain links TRBV19 to TRBJ1-3, with D perhaps matching TRBD1 (5 bases). Germline assignment: CDR1 LNHDA and CDR2 SQIVND (reference sequence). The CDR3 contains 14 residues. V shed 3 bases and J shed 0 bases, with 6 bases lying between them. CDR3 in DNA: TGTGCCAGTAGTATTGACAGCTCTGGAAACACCATATATTTT. Translated: CASSIDSSGNTIYF.

This chain links TRBV5-1 with TRBJ1-3, with D unclear. Trimming stripped 4 bases from V and 0 bases from J, with 11 bases between. This CDR3 is 15 amino acids long. Germline V gene lookup returns CDR1 SGHRS and CDR2 YFSETQ. CDR3 coding DNA: TGCGCCAGCAGCGAGGTCGCAGCCTCTGGAAACACCATATATTTT. Translation: CASSEVAASGNTIYF.

This chain links TRBV6-5 with TRBJ1-6, with a possible D match to TRBD1 (5 bases). The germline CDR1 and CDR2 sequences are MNHEY and SVGAGI. The length of the CDR3 is 16 residues. Trimming pared 1 base from V and 7 bases from J, leaving 14 bases between. CDR3 sequence: CASSYLGRAGNSPLHF. In nucleotides, the CDR3 is TGTGCCAGCAGTTACTTAGGCAGGGCGGGGAATTCACCCCTCCACTTT.

This clone was counted a single time. This chain uses TRBV4-2 with TRBJ1-5; weak D call: TRBD1 (5 bases). The V end lost 0 bases, the J end lost 1 base, and 10 bases lay between the germline ends. The CDR3 runs 16 residues. Germline V gives CDR1 LGHNA, CDR2 YNFKEQ. The CDR3 loop is CASSQDPGGSNQPQHF. The CDR3 DNA reads TGTGCCAGCAGCCAAGATCCGGGGGGGAGCAATCAGCCCCAGCATTTT.

This chain uses TRBV28 with TRBJ1-2, with TRBD1 matching 7 bases. Germline assignment: CDR1 MDHEN and CDR2 SYDVKM. The CDR3 is 13 residues long. The V and J ends lost 6 bases and 2 bases, in that order; junction bases with no gene match: 3. The CDR3 sequence: CASRPGQNYGYTF. CDR3 bases: TGTGCCAGCAGACCGGGACAGAACTATGGCTACACCTTC.

V usage is TRBV9 and J usage is TRBJ2-5; 10 bases match TRBD2. The germline CDR1 and CDR2 sequences are SGDLS and YYNGEE. The V gene end was trimmed by 1 base and the J gene end by 6 bases; junction bases not matched to a gene: 6. The CDR3 runs 15 residues. The CDR3 coding sequence is TGTGCCAGCAGCGTAAACCTAGCGGGGGCCCAGACCCAGTACTTC. Translating gives CASSVNLAGAQTQYF.

The V gene is TRBV9, the J gene TRBJ2-1; TRBD2 matches at 12 bases. The V gene's germline CDR1 is SGDLS and CDR2 YYNGEE. The junction had 8 bases not matched to a gene; V was cut back by 0 bases and J by 10 bases. The CDR3 has 16 residues. The CDR3 loop is CASSVDSSGGAWEQFF. The CDR3 DNA is TGTGCCAGCAGCGTAGATTCTAGCGGGGGGGCCTGGGAGCAGTTCTTC.

The gene calls are TRBV13 and TRBJ2-5, with a tentative D call TRBD2 (7 bases). The CDR3 has 16 residues. Deletions cut 5 bases from V and 3 bases from J, with 19 bases between. Germline V gene data show CDR1 as PRHDT and CDR2 as FYEKMQ (reference sequence). The CDR3 spells CASSPLGAGAKETQYF. The CDR3 DNA sequence: TGTGCCAGCAGCCCACTTGGGGCGGGGGCAAAAGAGACCCAGTACTTC.

The chain employs TRBV28 and TRBJ2-6; no clear D gene. CDR1 and CDR2 (germline): MDHEN, SYDVKM. V was clipped by 3 bases and J by 2 bases, with 8 bases between them. This CDR3 is 15 amino acids long. CDR3 sequence: CASSFVTPGANVLTF. The CDR3 bases are TGTGCCAGCAGTTTTGTGACTCCTGGGGCCAACGTCCTGACTTTC.

The genes are TRBV18 and TRBJ2-7; TRBD1 matches at 7 bases. The V segment lost 5 bases and the J segment 6 bases; nucleotides outside the gene matches: 7. The CDR3 contains 13 residues. CDR1 and CDR2 from the germline V gene are KGHSH and LQKENI. CDR3 protein: CASSNDRVGEQYF. The CDR3 nucleotides are TGTGCCAGCTCAAATGACAGGGTCGGCGAGCAGTACTTC. Full variable domain (outside the CDR3, taken from reference TRBV18 and TRBJ2-7): NAGVMQNPRHLVRRRGQEARLRCSPMKGHSHVYWYRQLPEEGLKFMVYLQKENIIDESGMPKERFSAEFPKEGPSILRIQQVVRGDSAAYFCASSNDRVGEQYFGPGTRLTVT.

The chain has TRBV6-5 and TRBJ2-1, with D possibly being TRBD2 (6 bases). The CDR3 runs to 11 residues. The ends were cut back, 7 bases at V and 10 bases at J, with 11 bases in the middle. Germline lookup yields CDR1 MNHEY and CDR2 SVGAGI. The CDR3 reads CASTSGREQFF. CDR3 in DNA: TGTGCCAGCACCTCGGGGAGGGAGCAGTTCTTC.

The chain has TRBV5-1 and TRBJ1-2; 11 nucleotides align to TRBD1. The ends lost 1 base at V and 6 bases at J; junction bases unmatched: 5. This CDR3 contains 15 residues. From germline, CDR1 is SGHRS and CDR2 YFSETQ. The CDR3 sequence is CASSLSPGQGDGYTF. The CDR3 coding sequence is TGCGCCAGCAGCTTGTCGCCGGGACAGGGGGATGGCTACACCTTC.

This chain uses TRBV10-3 with TRBJ2-5; possibly TRBD2 for D (6 bases). In germline, CDR1 is ENHRY, CDR2 SYGVKD. The CDR3 spans 14 residues. The V and J ends lost 4 bases and 3 bases respectively, with 12 bases between them. The DNA of the CDR3 is TGTGCCATCAGTGCTTCCGGGGGAAAAGAGACCCAGTACTTC. Protein: CAISASGGKETQYF.

The gene calls are TRBV5-5 and TRBJ1-2; maybe TRBD1 (6 bases). Trimming removed 0 bases at V and 5 bases at J, with 14 bases between. This CDR3 contains 15 residues. The germline CDR1 and CDR2 sequences are SGHKS and YYEKEE (reference sequence). The CDR3 region has the DNA TGTGCCAGCAGCTTGGAGGAGGGGAGGGGGTATGGCTACACCTTC. This translates into CASSLEEGRGYGYTF.

This clone was seen once. The chain uses TRBV5-4 and TRBJ1-2, with a weak D call TRBD1 (5 bases). CDR1 is SGHNT and CDR2 is YYREEE in the germline V gene (reference sequence). Trimming took 4 bases from V and 2 from J, leaving 18 bases between them. The length of the CDR3 is 16 residues. CDR3 in amino acids: CASSPDSSPANYGYTF. The CDR3 DNA follows: TGTGCCAGCAGCCCAGACAGTTCCCCGGCCAACTATGGCTACACCTTC.

The V call is TRBV4-1, the J call TRBJ2-1; the D gene is possibly TRBD2 (6 bases). Germline-derived CDR1 and CDR2 are MGHRA and YSYEKL. The V end lost 4 bases, the J end lost 1 base, and 8 bases lay between the germline ends. The CDR3 covers 14 residues. The CDR3 DNA reads as TGCGCCAGCAGCCCAAGCGGGTCCTACAATGAGCAGTTCTTC. Translation gives CASSPSGSYNEQFF.